This entry lists 7 T cell receptor beta chains sequenced from one sample in a study of T cells after yellow fever vaccination. TCRdb reprocessed the 5' RACE reads via MiXCR and lists one record per CDR3 protein. The sample consists of 300,000 to 400,000 distinct CDR3 sequences, about 12% of them appearing once. Sequencing used CD4+ T cells sorted from PBMCs, obtained 15 days after the yellow fever booster vaccination. Every receptor here comes from a man aged 18 to 35 who received the YFV17D yellow fever vaccine.

The CDR3 reads CSAQVGGELFF. The CDR3 region has the DNA TGCAGTGCTCAGGTTGGCGGGGAGCTGTTTTTT. The gene calls are TRBV20-1 and TRBJ2-2; D remains ambiguous. V lost 5 bases and J lost 7, with 8 bases in between. Germline CDR1 is DFQATT and CDR2 is SNEGSKA (reference sequence). This CDR3 comprises 11 residues.

The rearrangement uses TRBV5-1 and TRBJ2-3; 10 bases agree with TRBD2. The trim removed 1 base at V and 5 bases at J, leaving 7 bases unmatched. The CDR3 totals 16 residues. Germline CDR1 SGHRS, CDR2 YFSETQ. The CDR3 DNA reads as TGCGCCAGCAGCTTGACGGGACTAGCGCAAGGAGATACGCAGTATTTT. Translating gives CASSLTGLAQGDTQYF.

This clonotype was observed a few times. This sequence joins TRBV20-1 and TRBJ2-1, with 10 bases lining up with TRBD2. This CDR3 comprises 15 residues. Germline V gene data show CDR1 as DFQATT and CDR2 as SNEGSKA (reference sequence). Trimming at V came to 6 bases and at J to 9 bases, leaving 14 bases not matched to a gene. CDR3 sequence (DNA): TGCAGTGCGTCCTTAGCGGGGGGTCTCCTGGGTGAGCAGTTCTTC. This encodes CSASLAGGLLGEQFF.

This chain joins TRBV7-8 and TRBJ1-5; no clear D gene. Looked up from germline, CDR1 is SGHVS and CDR2 is FQNEAQ. The CDR3 consists of 15 residues. V lost 0 bases and J 2 bases, leaving 8 bases between the germline ends. CDR3 amino acids: CASSLAANRNQPQHF. The CDR3 DNA reads TGTGCCAGCAGCTTAGCTGCGAATCGCAATCAGCCCCAGCATTTT.

In its sample, this clonotype was seen many times. V gene TRBV7-2 combines with J gene TRBJ2-5, with 10 bases that match TRBD1. The CDR3 runs 15 residues. Trimming cost V 5 bases and J 9 bases; bases outside gene matches: 12. The germline V gene encodes CDR1 SGHTA and CDR2 FQGNSA. This CDR3 reads CASSVDRGRSSPQYF. The CDR3 DNA sequence: TGTGCCAGCAGCGTCGACAGGGGGCGAAGTAGTCCCCAGTACTTC.

The rearrangement links TRBV7-2 to TRBJ2-7, with D perhaps TRBD1 or TRBD2 (5 bases each). V gave up 2 bases and J gave up 2 bases, with 7 bases separating them. CDR1 and CDR2 from the germline V gene are SGHTA and FQGNSA. The CDR3 extends over 13 amino acids. The CDR3: CASSLWGTYEQYV. Here the CDR3 DNA reads TGTGCCAGCAGCTTATGGGGGACCTACGAGCAGTACGTC.

The chain is built from TRBV6-2 or TRBV6-3 and TRBJ2-5, with 8 nucleotides matching TRBD2. After removal of 4 bases from V and 4 bases from J, the junction contained 14 bases not matched to a gene. Germline V lookup: CDR1 MNHEY, CDR2 SVGEGT. The CDR3 extends over 17 amino acids. CDR3 in amino acids: CASSLLLSGGARETQYF. For the CDR3, the DNA is TGTGCCAGCAGTTTACTCCTATCCGGGGGGGCAAGAGAGACCCAGTACTTC.